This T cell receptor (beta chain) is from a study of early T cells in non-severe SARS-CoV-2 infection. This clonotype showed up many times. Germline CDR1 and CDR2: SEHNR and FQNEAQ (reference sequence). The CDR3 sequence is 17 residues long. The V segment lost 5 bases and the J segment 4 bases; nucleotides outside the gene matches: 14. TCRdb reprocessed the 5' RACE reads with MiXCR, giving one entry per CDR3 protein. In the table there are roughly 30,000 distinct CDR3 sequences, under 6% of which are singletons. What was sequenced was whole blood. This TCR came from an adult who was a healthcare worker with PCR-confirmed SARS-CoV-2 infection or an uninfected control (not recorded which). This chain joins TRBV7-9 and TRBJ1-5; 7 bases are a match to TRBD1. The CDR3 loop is CASSDNTGAGGNQPQHF. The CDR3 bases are TGTGCCAGCAGCGACAATACAGGGGCAGGGGGTAATCAGCCCCAGCATTTT.